This T cell receptor beta chain was profiled in a study of cytomegalovirus exposure and HLA in healthy donors. Across the study: From 190 million or so T cells, an earlier analysis saw roughly 110 million unique TCR beta sequences.

PCR was performed using 60 Vbeta and 13 Jbeta primers. Here immunoSEQ multiplex PCR was the method, and the copy in TCRdb shows in-frame clones only, minus some. Here the sample spans around 100,000 clones, roughly four fifths being singletons. CDR3 length: 15 amino acids. CDR1 is LNHDA, CDR2 SQIVND, per germline (reference sequence). V was pared by 3 bases and J by 4 bases, with 15 bases between. Study conclusions and caveats: In a later analysis, CMV-associated beta chains were mostly HLA-associated, it appeared.

This clone turned up a few times. Its antigen remains unknown. Sequenced sample: PBMCs. This sequence originates from a female donor in good health and CMV-seropositive. V gene TRBV19 combines with J gene TRBJ2-5; D may be TRBD1 (6 bases). CDR3 nucleotide sequence: TGTGCCAGTAGTATCGGGACAACAGATATAGAGACCCAGTACTTC. Its protein product is CASSIGTTDIETQYF.